The TCR beta chain under discussion was sequenced for a study of OX40 agonist ivuxolimab in advanced cancers. TCRdb's table, derived via immunoSEQ multiplex PCR, lists solely in-frame clones and lacks some. The sample lists about 58,000 clones; less than 90% were seen once. Details on this clone: Its cognate antigen is unknown.

Study results and limitations: Partial responders at 0.1-3.0 mg/kg had among the lowest clonal expansion.

Germline-derived CDR1 and CDR2 are SGDLS and YYNGEE. This CDR3 spans 16 amino acids. Trimming removed 3 bases from V and 9 bases from J, with 22 bases in between. The receptor was isolated from an adult with an advanced solid tumor such as melanoma, head and neck, liver or kidney cancer. The genes are TRBV9 and TRBJ2-1, with TRBD2 as a possible D gene (7 bases). Material: CD4+ or CD8+ T cells sorted from blood, obtained in a trial of the OX40 agonist ivuxolimab. CDR3 nucleotide sequence: TGTGCCAGCAGCGCCGGTCATGGGGGGGCCTCCCGTGAGCAGTTCTTC. Its protein is CASSAGHGGASREQFF.